This T cell receptor beta chain is drawn from a study of blood T cell repertoires in COVID-19. Study information: T cells, B-cell-depleted T cells, or PBMCs supplied cDNA or gDNA.

From germline, CDR1 is KGHDR and CDR2 SFDVKD. CDR3 size: 18 residues. V shed 1 base and J shed 6 bases, with 21 bases lying between them. Under the authors' procedure: Amplification with reference gene primers provided the estimates of nucleated cell counts. The assay was immunoSEQ multiplex PCR, and TCRdb's table has in-frame clones only and misses some. The V and J calls and clone size are taken from that table; D and trimming were inferred from the DNA. The sample yields fewer than 350,000 clones, 87% seen once. The rearrangement uses TRBV24-1 and TRBJ2-1; tentatively, D is TRBD1 (5 bases). The sequencing input was peripheral blood. This receptor was taken from a man aged 25 to 40 with COVID-19, enrolled during active disease. CDR3 amino acids: CATSDFPQTGRDGNEQFF. The CDR3, as DNA: TGTGCCACCAGTGATTTTCCCCAGACCGGCAGGGATGGCAATGAGCAGTTCTTC.